The 2 T cell receptor beta chains listed next were all sequenced from one sample in a study of blood T cell repertoires in COVID-19. Assay used: immunoSEQ multiplex PCR; TCRdb lists only in-frame clones, some missing. The sample lists about 380,000 clones, 81% occurring once. Sequenced: peripheral blood. These receptors came from a human donor with acute or convalescent COVID-19. The donor label of this sample is uncertain.

The chain has TRBV7-2 and TRBJ1-2; TRBD1 might be the D (6 bases). Per germline, CDR1 SGHTA and CDR2 FQGNSA. V was shortened by 3 bases and J by 4 bases, with 9 bases between the two germline ends. The CDR3 spans 13 residues. DNA for the CDR3: TGTGCCAGCAGCTTGTCAGGGGTCTATGGCTACACCTTC. The encoded protein is CASSLSGVYGYTF.

The J gene is TRBJ1-2, the V gene TRBV28; D remains ambiguous. Per germline, CDR1 MDHEN and CDR2 SYDVKM. The V end lost 3 bases, the J end lost 6 bases, and 14 bases lay between the germline ends. The CDR3 length is 14 residues. CDR3 amino acids: CASSLLTQKNGYTF. For the CDR3, the DNA is TGTGCCAGCAGTTTGTTGACACAGAAGAATGGCTACACCTTC.